This passage covers 6 T cell receptor beta chains from one sample sequenced in a study of blood T cell repertoires in COVID-19 (TCRdb year 2020). The protocol used for the library was the immunoSEQ multiplex PCR assay. The immuneACCESS repertoire file appears here via TCRdb, limited to in-frame rearrangements. These files lack a portion of the clones; in checked studies, under half of the deficit traces to unresolved V genes, and the cause of the others is not known. The sample table shows some 110,000 clones, and roughly 83% are seen once. The top ten clones comprise 0.7% to 0.85% of the sample. Sequenced sample: peripheral blood. All receptors come from a woman between 65 and 79 years old with acute or convalescent COVID-19.

J is TRBJ1-2 and V is TRBV9, with 7 bases that match TRBD1. Unmatched junction bases numbered 13, after V lost 4 bases and J lost 4 bases. The germline V gene encodes CDR1 SGDLS and CDR2 YYNGEE. The CDR3 sequence is 16 residues long. The DNA for the CDR3 is TGTGCCAGCAGCATAGACCAGGGGGGTCGCCTCTATGGCTACACCTTC. Its protein is CASSIDQGGRLYGYTF.

The chain employs TRBV19 and TRBJ2-1, with D tentatively TRBD2 (5 bases). Trimming removed 3 bases at V and 5 bases at J, with 8 bases between. Per germline, CDR1 LNHDA and CDR2 SQIVND (reference sequence). The length of the CDR3 is 13 residues. The CDR3 spells CASSILANNEQFF. CDR3 DNA: TGTGCCAGTAGTATCTTAGCGAACAATGAGCAGTTCTTC.

The V call is TRBV24-1, the J call TRBJ2-3; TRBD2 matches at 9 bases. This CDR3 is built from 15 residues. Germline V CDR1 and CDR2: KGHDR, SFDVKD. J was trimmed by 6 bases and V by 4 bases; bases with no gene match: 7. The CDR3 protein is CATSDFSGSADTQYF. In DNA, the CDR3 is TGTGCCACCAGTGACTTTAGCGGGAGCGCGGATACGCAGTATTTT.

The V call is TRBV29-1, the J call TRBJ1-4; TRBD1 agrees at 7 bases. V trimming: 4 bases; J trimming: 4 bases; junction bases outside the gene matches: 9. Germline-derived CDR1 and CDR2 are SQVTM and ANQGSEA. This CDR3 region has 15 residues. The CDR3 bases are TGCAGCGTTGGAGAGGGTGGGACAGTTAATGAAAAACTGTTTTTT. It yields the protein CSVGEGGTVNEKLFF.

This clone turned up a few times. This rearrangement joins TRBV6-5 to TRBJ1-5; 7 nucleotides align to TRBD1. Germline V gene lookup returns CDR1 MNHEY and CDR2 SVGAGI. This CDR3 has 13 residues. After removal of 8 bases from V and 7 bases from J, the junction contained 8 bases not matched to a gene. This chain's CDR3 is CASGDRAGQPQHF. The DNA for the CDR3 is TGTGCCAGCGGAGACAGGGCGGGACAGCCCCAGCATTTT.

This clone was seen a few times. The chain links TRBV4-1 to TRBJ1-1, with D perhaps TRBD1 (5 bases). Trimming shortened V by 4 bases and J by 0 bases, and 12 bases separated the two germline ends. Per the germline V gene, CDR1 is MGHRA and CDR2 is YSYEKL. The CDR3 covers 15 residues. CDR3 sequence (DNA): TGCGCCAGCAGCCCCATGGGGGGAATGAACACTGAAGCTTTCTTT. As protein: CASSPMGGMNTEAFF.